This T cell receptor beta chain was identified during a study of shared clonotypes between healthy human individuals (dated by TCRdb to about 2020). Describing the broader study: The cohort included a few men and a couple of women between 18 and 49 years of age. For each donor, CD4 naive and CD4 memory were each run on three plates, CD8 naive on two plates, and CD8 memory on one plate. To estimate repertoire size and how much clonotype sharing occurs between individuals, the study deeply sequenced the blood TCR repertoires of several healthy adults. To increase sequencing depth and limit assay-specific biases, different laboratories used diverse techniques to prepare libraries and sequence TCR repertoires. Leukapheresis yielded between about 0.94 and 8.9 billion PBMCs per donor.

The study at large found these results: Compared with non-shared clonotypes, the clonotypes found in all four sorted-subset donors had higher generation probabilities. Across a handful of donors, roughly 5.1% of naive CD4, more than 3% of naive CD8, under 2.5% of memory CD4, and approximately 0.4% of memory CD8 clonotypes were shared. Incomplete sequencing was indicated by rarefaction of sorted-subset datasets, despite the large sequencing depth. Only blood was sampled, and tissue TCR repertoires likely differ from those in blood. Pairwise subsampling led to the expectation that sequencing depth would affect the degree of clonotype sharing among donors. Because the study included only a small number of donors, the genetic and exposure-history diversity represented was limited. Larger estimated clonotype richness was generally found for naive subsets than for memory subsets.

CD8 naive samples consisted of CD45RO-negative cells that were positively selected for CCR7, yielding a CD45RA+CCR7+ population without TemRA cells. Healthy HIV-negative adults with no recently reported acute infections or vaccinations were included as donors. Only Caucasian adults living in Nashville, Tennessee, USA were represented among the donors. Blood was collected by leukapheresis, and PBMCs were isolated by Ficoll-Histopaque density gradient centrifugation and then cryopreserved in liquid nitrogen vapor phase. Analytical flow cytometry was used to check the purity and quantity of every magnetically sorted T cell population. Each sorted fraction had its genomic DNA isolated and then quantified by UV absorbance on a Nanodrop 2000c. Trimmed from V: 3 bases; trimmed from J: 1 base; junction bases lacking a gene match: 10. CDR1 MDHEN and CDR2 SYDVKM were looked up in the germline V gene. Taken from cysteine to phenylalanine, the CDR3 has 17 residues. This entry keeps only the CDR3 DNA: 51 bases, framed from base 1.

TCR CDR3 regions were amplified from genomic DNA by multiplex PCR using the deep immunoSEQ assay. Extracted genomic DNA from each cell subset was distributed evenly across all wells of several immunoSEQ 96-well plates, and each plate was treated as a replicate. For sorted subsets, each replicate PCR was loaded with approximately 190 ng genomic DNA, equivalent to roughly 30,000 T cell genomes. The purified libraries were quantified using a Qubit 3.0 fluorometer, sized with a Bioanalyzer 2100, and then quantified again using the KAPA Library Quantification kit. Each immunoSEQ 96-well plate was sequenced on its own single-read 150-cycle Illumina NextSeq 550 flow cell. In the authors' own workflow: Because only junctional sequences without quality scores were contained in the immunoSEQ output, filtering matching that applied to full-length reads could not be performed. To assign V/J genes and CDR3, sequences were annotated against IMGT germline references using PyIR, a Python wrapper for IgBLAST v1.9. Reads were removed for weak V/J assignments (E-value above 1e-6), missing CDR3, stop codons, out-of-frame junctions, or ambiguous translated residues. V3J clonotypes were defined as sequences sharing an identical inferred V gene, J gene, and CDR3 amino acid sequence. To compute the percentage overlap between repertoires, the number of shared unique clonotypes was divided by the size of the smaller repertoire. Three approaches were used to assess repertoire richness: RTK rarefaction, the Chao1 estimator, and Recon v2.1 estimates of unobserved clonotypes. OLGA was used to compute generation probabilities for all TCRbeta clonotypes that the gDNA method yielded from a few donors. Here the immuneACCESS table is served through TCRdb, limited to in-frame sequences with V and J called. Missing clones are a known gap in these copies; in checked studies unresolved V genes cover under half, and the rest lacks a known reason. V and J calls and clone size follow that table, whereas D and trimming were derived from the DNA. For this sample the table gives 1.5 million to 2.5 million clones, of which around 96% were detected only once. The ten largest clones take up approximately 1% of the sample.

Worth noting for this clone: Its antigen remains undetermined. Per-base qualities were not stored, and no clone one base away is much larger.

The source of this sequence is a man younger than 35 in good health. The receptor chain draws on TRBV28 and TRBJ2-3; 7 bases in the middle match TRBD2. Sequencing input: naive CD8+ T cells sorted from blood. This specimen's cell subset or site label, interpreted: CD45RA+CCR7+. The CDR3 reads CASSFLRASGGTDTQYF. The DNA sequence follows: TGTGCCAGCAGTTTCCTTCGGGCTAGCGGAGGCACAGATACGCAGTATTTT.